These T cell receptor beta chains were read from a single sample in a study of blood T cells in healthy people across ages. TCRdb called the 5' RACE reads again in MiXCR, with one record for every CDR3 protein. The sample yields 1,500,000 or so distinct CDR3 sequences, approximately 60% seen once. Sequenced: blood. These receptors originate from a man younger than 35 in good health. CDR3s include the opening cysteine and the closing phenylalanine or tryptophan. D genes are given only for firm matches. Not all rows give a size; the values are once, few, many and, for expanded clones, a class.

size: .
D: TRBD2
V: TRBV10-2
J: TRBJ2-1
CDR3: CASSANGGASFNEQFF
DNA: TGCGCCAGCAGTGCCAACGGGGGGGCCAGTTTCAATGAGCAGTTCTTC

size: .
D: TRBD2
V: TRBV7-2
J: TRBJ2-4
CDR3: CASSLRSAGRENIQYF
DNA: TGTGCCAGCAGCTTACGCTCGGCGGGGAGGGAAAACATTCAGTACTTC

size: .
D: .
V: TRBV11-2
J: TRBJ2-1
CDR3: CASSLGAGPIQTSYQFF
DNA: TGTGCCAGCAGCCTCGGGGCAGGCCCAATACAAACCTCGTACCAGTTCTTC

size: .
D: .
V: TRBV6-5
J: TRBJ2-7
CDR3: CASSYLRESFYEQYF
DNA: TGTGCCAGCAGTTACCTGCGGGAATCTTTCTACGAGCAGTACTTC

size: once
D: TRBD2
V: TRBV20-1
J: TRBJ2-3
CDR3: CSARAPLWAGVGDTQYF
DNA: TGCAGTGCTAGAGCCCCCCTGTGGGCGGGAGTAGGGGATACGCAGTATTTT

size: .
D: TRBD1
V: TRBV6-5
J: TRBJ2-7
CDR3: CAGERTGRNEQYF
DNA: TGTGCCGGCGAGAGGACAGGGCGGAACGAGCAGTACTTC

size: .
D: TRBD1
V: TRBV6-1
J: TRBJ1-2
CDR3: CASSGDRTGGNGYTF
DNA: TGTGCCAGTAGTGGAGATCGGACAGGGGGGAATGGCTACACCTTC

size: .
D: .
V: TRBV6-5
J: TRBJ1-4
CDR3: CASSYSGRNEKLFF
DNA: TGTGCCAGCAGTTACTCAGGCAGGAATGAAAAACTGTTTTTT

size: .
D: .
V: TRBV12-3/TRBV12-4
J: TRBJ2-7
CDR3: CASKFNPAAYEQYF
DNA: TGTGCCAGCAAATTCAATCCCGCCGCCTACGAGCAGTACTTC

size: .
D: .
V: TRBV29-1
J: TRBJ2-2
CDR3: CSVDASLTPGELFF
DNA: TGCAGCGTTGACGCTTCACTAACCCCCGGGGAGCTGTTTTTT

size: .
D: TRBD2
V: TRBV7-2
J: TRBJ2-3
CDR3: CASSFPLAGAPTDTQYF
DNA: TGTGCCAGCAGCTTCCCACTAGCGGGGGCGCCCACAGATACGCAGTATTTT

size: .
D: .
V: TRBV9
J: TRBJ1-2
CDR3: CASSSPGLLYGYTF
DNA: TGTGCCAGCAGCTCGCCGGGTCTCCTCTATGGCTACACCTTC

size: .
D: .
V: TRBV20-1
J: TRBJ1-1
CDR3: CSAGESGAEAFF
DNA: TGCAGTGCTGGAGAGTCCGGAGCTGAAGCTTTCTTT

size: .
D: .
V: TRBV2
J: TRBJ1-6
CDR3: CASSELQQGFDSPLHF
DNA: TGTGCCAGCAGTGAACTCCAGCAGGGTTTCGATTCACCCCTCCACTTT

size: few
D: .
V: TRBV28
J: TRBJ2-3
CDR3: CATHRGDTDTQYF
DNA: TGTGCCACCCACCGAGGGGACACAGATACGCAGTATTTT

size: .
D: .
V: TRBV6-5
J: TRBJ2-5
CDR3: CASSRRTGWREETQYF
DNA: TGTGCCAGCAGCCGAAGAACCGGGTGGCGGGAAGAGACCCAGTACTTC

size: .
D: TRBD1
V: TRBV4-1
J: TRBJ2-7
CDR3: CASSQDGDRGLNEQYF
DNA: TGCGCCAGCAGCCAAGATGGGGACAGGGGGCTCAACGAGCAGTACTTC

size: .
D: .
V: TRBV6-2/TRBV6-3
J: TRBJ2-1
CDR3: CASSHAWAPNNEQFF
DNA: TGTGCCAGCAGCCATGCGTGGGCTCCCAACAATGAGCAGTTCTTC

size: .
D: .
V: TRBV27
J: TRBJ1-2
CDR3: CASSFEGSDGYTF
DNA: TGTGCCAGCAGTTTCGAGGGGAGCGATGGCTACACCTTC

size: .
D: .
V: TRBV12-3/TRBV12-4
J: TRBJ2-3
CDR3: CASSRRQSYTDTQYF
DNA: TGTGCCAGCAGTCGCCGACAGTCTTACACAGATACGCAGTATTTT

size: .
D: TRBD2
V: TRBV20-1
J: TRBJ2-7
CDR3: CSAAGDPLEQYF
DNA: TGCAGTGCGGCGGGGGACCCTCTCGAGCAGTACTTC

size: once
D: .
V: TRBV7-6
J: TRBJ2-7
CDR3: CASSLALASGEQYF
DNA: TGTGCCAGCAGCTTAGCCCTAGCGTCGGGCGAGCAGTACTTC

size: .
D: TRBD2
V: TRBV7-2
J: TRBJ2-1
CDR3: CASSLLVLAGGLNEQFF
DNA: TGTGCCAGCAGCTTGCTCGTCCTAGCGGGAGGGTTGAATGAGCAGTTCTTC